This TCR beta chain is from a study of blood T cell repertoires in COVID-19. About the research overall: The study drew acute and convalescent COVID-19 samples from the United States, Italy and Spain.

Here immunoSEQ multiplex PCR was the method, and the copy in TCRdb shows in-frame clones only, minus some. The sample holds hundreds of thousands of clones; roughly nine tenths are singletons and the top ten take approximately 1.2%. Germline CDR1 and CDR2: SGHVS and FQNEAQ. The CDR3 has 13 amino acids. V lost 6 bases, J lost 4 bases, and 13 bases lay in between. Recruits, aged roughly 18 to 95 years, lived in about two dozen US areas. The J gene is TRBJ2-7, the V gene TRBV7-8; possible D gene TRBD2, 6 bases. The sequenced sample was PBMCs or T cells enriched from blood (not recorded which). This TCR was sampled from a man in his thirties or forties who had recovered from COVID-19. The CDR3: CASRSTSLYEQYF. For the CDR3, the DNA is TGTGCCAGCAGATCAACTAGCCTTTACGAGCAGTACTTC.